The 8 T cell receptor beta chains in this list originate from one sample, sequenced in a study of control samples from healthy donors and cancer patients. Here immunoSEQ multiplex PCR was the method, and the copy in TCRdb shows in-frame clones only, minus some. This table holds under 450,000 clones, over 75% found once. The sample consisted of PBMCs. The receptors originated from a man aged 40-55 years with head and neck cancer.

This clone was counted once. Within the sample, other DNA sequences also encode this same CDR3. V gene TRBV7-9 combines with J gene TRBJ2-7; 11 positions agree with TRBD2. Per germline, CDR1 SEHNR and CDR2 FQNEAQ (reference sequence). J was trimmed by 3 bases and V by 2 bases; bases with no gene match: 0. The CDR3 totals 14 residues. The CDR3: CASSLTSGSYEQYF. The CDR3 DNA reads TGTGCCAGCAGCTTAACTAGCGGGAGCTACGAGCAGTACTTC.

The chain uses TRBV7-6 and TRBJ1-6; D is uncertain. The CDR3 extends over 15 amino acids. CDR1 SGHVS and CDR2 FNYEAQ come from the germline V gene. Trimming removed 2 bases at V and 7 bases at J, with 12 bases between. Here the CDR3 reads CASSLSETSNSPLHF. The CDR3 nucleotides are TGTGCCAGCAGCTTATCCGAGACCTCGAATTCACCCCTCCACTTT.

This clone has more than one count but fewer than ten. The chain is built from TRBV5-4 and TRBJ1-4; D not resolved. Trimming took off 1 base at V and 4 bases at J, with 8 bases between the two ends. The CDR3 has 14 amino acids. CDR1 is SGHNT and CDR2 is YYREEE in the germline V gene (reference sequence). The CDR3 region is CASSLRVSNEKLFF. In nucleotides, the CDR3 is TGTGCCAGCAGCTTGCGTGTCAGTAATGAAAAACTGTTTTTT. The entire variable domain, with the rest obtained from reference TRBV5-4 and TRBJ1-4, is as follows: ETGVTQSPTHLIKTRGQQVTLRCSSQSGHNTVSWYQQALGQGPQFIFQYYREEENGRGNFPPRFSGLQFPNYSSELNVNALELDDSALYLCASSLRVSNEKLFFGSGTQLSVL.

The chain carries TRBV25-1 and TRBJ1-1; D not resolved. Germline V gene lookup returns CDR1 MGHDK and CDR2 SYGVNS. This CDR3 spans 13 amino acids. V lost 8 bases to trimming and J lost 1 base, with 11 bases between them. CDR3 amino acids: CASASQSNTEAFF. The CDR3 nucleotides read TGTGCCAGCGCTTCACAATCGAACACTGAAGCTTTCTTT.

The chain is built from TRBV5-1 and TRBJ2-1; TRBD2 aligns across 7 bases. Losses at the gene ends were 4 bases for V and 5 bases for J; bases not matched to a gene: 12. Looked up from germline, CDR1 is SGHRS and CDR2 is YFSETQ. This CDR3 contains 16 residues. Written as DNA, the CDR3 is TGCGCCAGCAGCGACCCGGGGGGAAAGGACAACAATGAGCAGTTCTTC. This encodes CASSDPGGKDNNEQFF. The variable domain in full, completed from reference TRBV5-1 and TRBJ2-1, reads KAGVTQTPRYLIKTRGQQVTLSCSPISGHRSVSWYQQTPGQGLQFLFEYFSETQRNKGNFPGRFSGRQFSNSRSEMNVSTLELGDSALYLCASSDPGGKDNNEQFFGPGTRLTVL.

V and J are TRBV2 and TRBJ1-1; D is unclear. V was trimmed by 0 bases and J by 1 base, leaving 3 bases between them. The CDR3 is 13 residues long. Germline loops: CDR1 SNHLY, CDR2 FYNNEI. The CDR3 DNA is TGTGCCAGCAGTGAAGCGGAGAACACTGAAGCTTTCTTT. The encoded protein is CASSEAENTEAFF.

J is TRBJ2-4 and V is TRBV6-2 or TRBV6-3, with 8 bases fitting TRBD1. Per the germline V gene, CDR1 is MNHEY and CDR2 is SVGEGT. This CDR3 has 16 amino acids. V shed 5 bases and J 0 bases; nucleotides not matched to a gene: 6. The CDR3 DNA sequence: TGTGCCAGCAGTCCCCGCAGGGGGCTAGCCAAAAACATTCAGTACTTC. It is translated as CASSPRRGLAKNIQYF.

This clone was picked up a small number of times. Written as DNA, the CDR3 is TGTGCCAGCAGCCAATTCGCCGGACTGTCTTCCTACGAGCAGTACTTC. This sequence encodes CASSQFAGLSSYEQYF. J is TRBJ2-7 and V is TRBV7-2; D might be TRBD2 (5 bases). CDR1 SGHTA and CDR2 FQGNSA come from the germline V gene. The CDR3 is 16 amino acids. Trimming stripped 5 bases from V and 1 base from J, with 18 bases between.